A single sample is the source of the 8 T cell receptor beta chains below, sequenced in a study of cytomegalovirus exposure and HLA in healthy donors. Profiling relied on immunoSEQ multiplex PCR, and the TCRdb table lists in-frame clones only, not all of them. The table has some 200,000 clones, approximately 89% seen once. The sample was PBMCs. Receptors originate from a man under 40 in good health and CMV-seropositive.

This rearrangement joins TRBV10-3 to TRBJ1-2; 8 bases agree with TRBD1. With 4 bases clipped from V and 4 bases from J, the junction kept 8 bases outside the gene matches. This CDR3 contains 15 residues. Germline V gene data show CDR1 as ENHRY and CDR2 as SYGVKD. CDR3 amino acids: CAISVGQGASYGYTF. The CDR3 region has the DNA TGTGCCATCAGTGTAGGCCAGGGGGCGTCCTATGGCTACACCTTC.

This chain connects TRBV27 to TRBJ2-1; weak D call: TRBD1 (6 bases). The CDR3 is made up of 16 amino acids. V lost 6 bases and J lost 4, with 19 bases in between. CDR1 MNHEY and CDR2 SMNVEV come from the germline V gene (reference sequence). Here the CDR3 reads CASRSPGQHLYNEQFF. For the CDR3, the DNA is TGTGCCAGCAGATCCCCCGGACAGCACTTGTACAATGAGCAGTTCTTC.

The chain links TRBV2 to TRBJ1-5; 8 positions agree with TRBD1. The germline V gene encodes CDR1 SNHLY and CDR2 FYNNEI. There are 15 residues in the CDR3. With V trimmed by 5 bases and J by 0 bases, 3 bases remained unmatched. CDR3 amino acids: CASSQQGVSNQPQHF. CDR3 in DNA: TGTGCCAGCAGTCAACAGGGGGTTAGCAATCAGCCCCAGCATTTT.

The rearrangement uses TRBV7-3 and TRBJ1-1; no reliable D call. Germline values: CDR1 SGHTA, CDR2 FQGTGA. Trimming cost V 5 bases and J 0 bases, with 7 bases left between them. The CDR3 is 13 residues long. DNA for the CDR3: TGTGCCAGCAGCCGCAACATGAACACTGAAGCTTTCTTT. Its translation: CASSRNMNTEAFF.

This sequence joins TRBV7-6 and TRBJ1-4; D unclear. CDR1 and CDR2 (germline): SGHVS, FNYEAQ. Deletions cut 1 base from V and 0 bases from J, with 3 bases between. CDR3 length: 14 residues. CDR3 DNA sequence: TGTGCCAGCAGCTTAGAGGCAACTAATGAAAAACTGTTTTTT. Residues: CASSLEATNEKLFF.

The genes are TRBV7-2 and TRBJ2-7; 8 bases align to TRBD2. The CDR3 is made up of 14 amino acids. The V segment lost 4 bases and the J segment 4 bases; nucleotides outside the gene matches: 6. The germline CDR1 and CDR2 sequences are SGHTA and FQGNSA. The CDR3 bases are TGTGCCAGCAGCTGGGCGGGGGGCGTATACGAGCAGTACTTC. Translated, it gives CASSWAGGVYEQYF.

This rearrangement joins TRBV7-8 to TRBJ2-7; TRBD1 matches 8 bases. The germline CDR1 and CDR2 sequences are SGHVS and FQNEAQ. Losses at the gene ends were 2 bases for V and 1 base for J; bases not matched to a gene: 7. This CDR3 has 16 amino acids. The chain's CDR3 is CASSLKGQERSYEQYF. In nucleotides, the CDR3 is TGTGCCAGCAGCTTAAAGGGACAGGAGAGATCCTACGAGCAGTACTTC. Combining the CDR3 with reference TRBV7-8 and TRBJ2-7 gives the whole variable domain GAGVSQSPRYKVAKRGQDVALRCDPISGHVSLFWYQQALGQGPEFLTYFQNEAQLDKSGLPSDRFFAERPEGSVSTLKIQRTQQEDSAVYLCASSLKGQERSYEQYFGPGTRLTVT.

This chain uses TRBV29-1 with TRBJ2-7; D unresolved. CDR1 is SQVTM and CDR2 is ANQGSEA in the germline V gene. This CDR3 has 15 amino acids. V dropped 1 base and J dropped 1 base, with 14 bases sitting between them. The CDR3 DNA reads TGCAGCGTTGAAGGGGTTGGCGGAAAGTCCTACGAGCAGTACTTC. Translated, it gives CSVEGVGGKSYEQYF.